This entry lists 12 T cell receptor beta chains sequenced from one sample in a study of T cell clonality in common variable immunodeficiency. Some clones are missing from TCRdb's copy, which holds only in-frame ones; the method was immunoSEQ multiplex PCR. This repertoire holds several thousand clones, and none appear only once. The study's findings and limits: In common variable immunodeficiency, TCR beta chains reportedly carried fewer deletions and N-nucleotide insertions.

These receptors lack a known antigen. The source material was peripheral blood mononuclear cells. These receptors originate from a human donor with common variable immunodeficiency.

This clone was detected many times. The read finishes 3 residues shy of the CDR3 end, and the germline J gene is used to complete it. V is TRBV14 and J is TRBJ2-6; possible D gene TRBD1, 6 bases. Germline CDR1 SGHDN, CDR2 FVKESK. V dropped 1 base and J dropped 2 bases, with 12 bases sitting between them. The CDR3 covers 17 residues. CDR3 DNA, as far as it was read: TGTGCCAGCAGCCAAGGTACAGGGCGCGCTGGGGCCAACGTC. Residues: CASSQGTGRAGANV. From start to end, the CDR3 is CASSQGTGRAGANVLTF.

This clone was seen at least ten times. The read gets to within 3 residues of the CDR3 end, and the germline J gene fills in the rest. The rearrangement uses TRBV30 and TRBJ1-4; D gene uncertain. The germline V gene encodes CDR1 GTSNPN and CDR2 SVGIG (reference sequence). Between the trimmed V and J ends, which lost 3 bases and 10 bases, there was a span of 15 bases. The CDR3 is 13 residues long. The DNA read from the CDR3 is TGTGCCTGGAGCGGATCTTTGGCGGGAAAA. It translates to CAWSGSLAGK. The complete CDR3 sequence is CAWSGSLAGKLFF.

This clone is termed medium-sized. The CDR3 is cut off 3 residues early in the read; its end comes from the germline J gene. V is TRBV7-2 and J is TRBJ2-2, with 10 bases aligning to TRBD1. Germline assignment: CDR1 SGHTA and CDR2 FQGNSA. The CDR3 has 13 amino acids. The CDR3 protein is CASSSRDRGMLFF. The CDR3 DNA, read in part, is TGTGCCAGCAGCTCCAGGGACAGGGGAATG.

This clone was picked up many times. The read ends 3 residues before the CDR3 terminus; that terminus is restored from the germline J gene. The chain uses TRBV7-9 and TRBJ2-7; no clear D gene. Trimming shortened V by 4 bases and J by 0 bases, and 7 bases separated the two germline ends. The CDR3 contains 13 residues. Germline V gene data show CDR1 as SEHNR and CDR2 as FQNEAQ (reference sequence). CDR3 protein: CASSSEGSYEQYF. The DNA read from the CDR3 is TGTGCCAGCAGCTCAGAAGGCTCCTACGAG.

The sample holds many counts of this clone. The DNA ends 3 residues before the CDR3 does, and the rest of the CDR3 is filled in from the germline J gene. This chain joins TRBV11-3 and TRBJ2-7; TRBD1 is a possible D gene (6 bases). The CDR3 contains 15 residues. CDR1 is SGHNT, CDR2 YENEEA, per germline. Trimming pared 8 bases from V and 6 bases from J, leaving 23 bases between. CDR3 DNA (partial): TGTGCCAGCGGTGCCGGGCTGGGGGCGCGAGGCGAG. Translation: CASGAGLGARGE. The whole CDR3 protein is CASGAGLGARGEQYF.

The table lists this clone with many counts. The CDR3 is cut off 3 residues early in the read; its end comes from the germline J gene. The chain is built from TRBV20-1 and TRBJ2-4; 7 nucleotides align to TRBD1. V lost 6 bases and J lost 8; bases outside the gene matches: 7. CDR1 is DFQATT and CDR2 is SNEGSKA in the germline V gene (reference sequence). CDR3 size: 12 residues. The CDR3 sequence: CSAETGSDIQYF. Incomplete CDR3 DNA: TGCAGTGCAGAGACAGGGTCGGACATT.

Regarding this clone: The DNA ends 3 residues before the CDR3 does, and the rest of the CDR3 is filled in from the germline J gene. The J gene is TRBJ1-1, the V gene TRBV10-2; D uncertain. V lost 8 bases to trimming and J lost 1 base, with 5 bases between them. The CDR3 covers 11 residues. Germline V lookup: CDR1 WSHSY, CDR2 SAAADI. The sequenced part of the CDR3 DNA is TGCGCCAGCGCCGGGAACACTGAA. It specifies CASAGNTE. The entire CDR3 is CASAGNTEAFF.

Many counts were recorded for this clone. The read comes to an end 3 residues before the CDR3 does, leaving the germline J gene to fill in the end. The rearrangement joins TRBV7-8 to TRBJ2-1; the D gene is possibly TRBD2 (6 bases). Germline CDR1 and CDR2: SGHVS and FQNEAQ. The CDR3 runs to 16 residues. The V end was cut by 7 bases, the J end by 0 bases, with 16 bases between. CDR3 bases read: TGTGCCAGCACCCCGAATAGCGGAGTCTCCTACAATGAG. The encoded protein is CASTPNSGVSYNE. Given in full, the CDR3 is CASTPNSGVSYNEQFF.

Ten or more counts support this clone. The read gets to within 3 residues of the CDR3 end, and the germline J gene fills in the rest. The V gene is TRBV7-3, the J gene TRBJ2-2; TRBD2 matches 10 bases. V gave up 1 base and J gave up 0 bases; unmatched junction bases: 8. The length of the CDR3 is 19 residues. Germline V lookup: CDR1 SGHTA, CDR2 FQGTGA. The CDR3 bases that were read are TGTGCCAGCAGCTTAAAAAGGCTAGCGGGGGCGGCGAACACCGGGGAG. Translation gives CASSLKRLAGAANTGE. The CDR3, in full, reads CASSLKRLAGAANTGELFF.

This clone was seen repeatedly, ten times or more. A much larger clone lies one base from this, so it may be a read error. The read is 3 residues too short to cover the CDR3 end, so that end is filled in from the germline J gene. The sample carries other DNA sequences with the same CDR3. V and J are TRBV4-2 and TRBJ2-1; 7 bases align to TRBD1. Germline loops: CDR1 LGHNA, CDR2 YNFKEQ. The CDR3 sequence is 16 residues long. The CDR3 reads CASSDLGKGAYNEQFF. The sequenced CDR3 bases are TGCGCCAGCAGCGACCTCGGAAAGGGGGCGTACAATGAG.

By its share, this clone is medium-sized. The sequence runs out 3 residues before the end of the CDR3; the remainder is reconstructed from the germline J gene. This rearrangement joins TRBV18 to TRBJ2-7; 7 bases fit TRBD1. The V and J ends lost 5 bases and 5 bases, in that order; junction bases with no gene match: 12. The CDR3 is 15 residues long. Per the germline V gene, CDR1 is KGHSH and CDR2 is LQKENI. CDR3 region: CASSATGALAHEQYF. The DNA read from the CDR3 is TGTGCCAGCTCAGCAACAGGGGCCCTCGCCCACGAG. The whole variable domain, remainder taken from reference TRBV18 and TRBJ2-7, is NAGVMQNPRHLVRRRGQEARLRCSPMKGHSHVYWYRQLPEEGLKFMVYLQKENIIDESGMPKERFSAEFPKEGPSILRIQQVVRGDSAAYFCASSATGALAHEQYFGPGTRLTVT.

This clone showed up many times. From the germline J gene comes the end of the CDR3, since the read stops 3 residues before it. This sequence joins TRBV3-1 (or the pseudogene TRBV3-2) and TRBJ2-1; maybe TRBD1 (5 bases). The CDR3 spans 16 residues. The ends were cut back, 4 bases at V and 3 bases at J, with 16 bases in the middle. Per the germline V gene, CDR1 is LGHDT and CDR2 is YNNKEL (reference sequence). The sequenced part of the CDR3 DNA is TGTGCCAGCAGCCGGGCGTGGGGCCAGCTCTACAATGAG. As protein: CASSRAWGQLYNE. From start to end, the CDR3 is CASSRAWGQLYNEQFF.